The present T cell receptor beta chain was sequenced within a study of CD4+ T cells in melanoma. Only in-frame clones appear in the TCRdb table, and some are missing; sequencing was by immunoSEQ multiplex PCR. The sample includes around 110,000 clones, roughly 90% of them seen just once. Points on this clone: Antigen specificity is unknown.

The study's findings and limits: Neoantigen-specific CD4+ T cells in melanoma reportedly had diverse differentiation states. A reported correlation linked neoantigen-specific CD4+ T cells to CD8+, macrophage and B cell function.

The sample comprised peripheral blood. The receptor was derived from a human donor with melanoma.

CDR3 residues: CASSFTGGSSTDTQYF. CDR3 bases: TGCGCCAGCAGCTTTACAGGGGGCTCTAGCACAGATACGCAGTATTTT. V usage is TRBV5-1 and J usage is TRBJ2-3, with TRBD1 matching over 9 bases. The junction had 4 bases not matched to a gene; V was cut back by 2 bases and J by 0 bases. The CDR3 covers 16 residues. Germline lookup yields CDR1 SGHRS and CDR2 YFSETQ.